One and the same sample provided the 24 T cell receptor beta chains below, sequenced in a study of T cell responses to AZD1222 COVID-19 vaccine. Sequencing was performed with immunoSEQ multiplex PCR; in TCRdb, only in-frame clones are kept and a portion is missing. This sample has over 150,000 clones, with over 85% found just once. The sequencing here drew on peripheral blood, taken 28 days after the second AZD1222 dose. These receptors originate from an adult who received the AZD1222 COVID-19 vaccine.

The CDR3 DNA follows: TGTGCCAGCAGTGAAAGCAGCCTGGGAGATACGCAGTATTTT. Protein product: CASSESSLGDTQYF. The chain links TRBV25-1 to TRBJ2-3, with unresolved D. The CDR3 extends over 14 amino acids. Germline loops: CDR1 MGHDK, CDR2 SYGVNS. The germline V and J ends were trimmed by 2 bases and 5 bases, with 11 bases remaining between them.

The V gene is TRBV2, the J gene TRBJ2-2, with TRBD1 identical over 9 bases. CDR1 SNHLY and CDR2 FYNNEI come from the germline V gene. V shed 6 bases and J 1 base; nucleotides not matched to a gene: 0. There are 14 residues in the CDR3. The CDR3 loop reads CASRGQGNTGELFF. The CDR3 nucleotides are TGTGCCAGCAGGGGACAGGGGAACACCGGGGAGCTGTTTTTT.

V gene TRBV10-3 combines with J gene TRBJ2-1, with TRBD1 as a possible D gene (6 bases). Germline CDR1 is ENHRY and CDR2 is SYGVKD. V shed 10 bases and J shed 2 bases, with 15 bases lying between them. CDR3 size: 14 residues. Here the CDR3 DNA reads TGTGCCACGGCCGGGACACTGACCTACAATGAGCAGTTCTTC. It encodes CATAGTLTYNEQFF.

V usage is TRBV5-6 and J usage is TRBJ1-1; unclear D gene. Germline loops: CDR1 SGHDT, CDR2 YYEEEE. The CDR3 totals 12 residues. V was trimmed by 5 bases and J by 4 bases, leaving 9 bases between them. The CDR3 nucleotides read TGTGCCAGCAGGGGGATCGGCACTGAAGCTTTCTTT. As protein: CASRGIGTEAFF.

This chain links TRBV7-8 with TRBJ2-7; no reliable D call. The V end lost 4 bases, the J end lost 6 bases, and 10 bases lay between the germline ends. Germline values: CDR1 SGHVS, CDR2 FQNEAQ. This CDR3 is built from 12 residues. The CDR3, as DNA: TGTGCCAGCAGCTCGGCGGTAGGCGAGCAGTACTTC. Translating it yields CASSSAVGEQYF.

The chain recombines TRBV5-6 with TRBJ2-7; D might be TRBD1 (6 bases). Trimming stripped 7 bases from V and 5 bases from J, with 19 bases between. CDR1 and CDR2 (germline): SGHDT, YYEEEE. CDR3 length equals 14 residues. DNA of the CDR3: TGTGCCAGCGGTGTTTGGGGGCGCTTCCACGAGCAGTACTTC. As protein: CASGVWGRFHEQYF.

This chain connects TRBV5-5 to TRBJ2-7; 9 positions agree with TRBD2. The CDR3 is 15 residues long. Germline CDR1 SGHKS, CDR2 YYEKEE (reference sequence). V gave up 3 bases and J gave up 4 bases; unmatched junction bases: 8. For the CDR3, the DNA is TGTGCCAGCAGCTCCTCAGCGGGGGGCCCATACGAGCAGTACTTC. Its protein product is CASSSSAGGPYEQYF.

The chain is built from TRBV11-2 and TRBJ2-3, with D perhaps matching TRBD2 (6 bases). Trimming removed 5 bases from V and 5 bases from J, with 26 bases in between. The CDR3 is made up of 18 amino acids. CDR1 and CDR2 (germline): SGHAT, FQNNGV. This chain's CDR3 is CASSPSWGLRWREDTQYF. The CDR3 DNA reads TGTGCCAGCAGCCCCTCCTGGGGTTTGCGGTGGAGGGAAGATACGCAGTATTTT.

V is TRBV18 and J is TRBJ1-1; D call uncertain. Per germline, CDR1 KGHSH and CDR2 LQKENI. The CDR3 extends over 12 amino acids. The ends were cut back, 2 bases at V and 11 bases at J, with 12 bases in the middle. This CDR3 reads CASSPTTSGAFF. CDR3 in DNA: TGTGCCAGCTCACCAACGACGTCGGGTGCTTTCTTT.

V usage is TRBV2 and J usage is TRBJ1-3; 9 bases fit TRBD1. CDR3 length: 15 amino acids. CDR1 and CDR2 (germline): SNHLY, FYNNEI. V shed 5 bases, J shed 1 base, and the junction held 3 bases outside the gene matches. Written as DNA, the CDR3 is TGTGCCAGCAGTCCACAGGGGGCTTCTGGAAACACCATATATTTT. This sequence encodes CASSPQGASGNTIYF.

The chain employs TRBV6-5 and TRBJ1-3; D is unresolved. V was pared by 0 bases and J by 1 base, with 7 bases between. There are 15 residues in the CDR3. Looked up from germline, CDR1 is MNHEY and CDR2 is SVGAGI. CDR3 amino acids: CASSYSKGSGNTIYF. CDR3 sequence (DNA): TGTGCCAGCAGTTACTCGAAAGGGTCTGGAAACACCATATATTTT.

V gene TRBV2 combines with J gene TRBJ1-1; the D gene is possibly TRBD1 (5 bases). CDR3 size: 15 residues. The V end was cut by 7 bases, the J end by 7 bases, with 22 bases between. Per germline, CDR1 SNHLY and CDR2 FYNNEI. CDR3 DNA sequence: TGTGCCAGCACGATCACCTGGGTGGGGGGTAGTGAAGCTTTCTTT. Translation gives CASTITWVGGSEAFF.

This chain connects TRBV28 to TRBJ2-5, with no clear D. Trimming stripped 3 bases from V and 3 bases from J, with 14 bases between. The CDR3 contains 15 residues. Germline V gene sequence: CDR1 MDHEN, CDR2 SYDVKM. The CDR3 DNA is TGTGCCAGCAGTTTCCCGGATCACGTTAAAGAGACCCAGTACTTC. Amino acid sequence: CASSFPDHVKETQYF.

CDR3 sequence (DNA): TGTGCCAGCAGCCCGGGGACTTCCTACAATGAGCAGTTCTTC. It specifies CASSPGTSYNEQFF. This chain links TRBV7-3 with TRBJ2-1; D possibly corresponds to TRBD2 (6 bases). From germline, CDR1 is SGHTA and CDR2 FQGTGA. V was clipped by 5 bases and J by 1 base, with 9 bases between them. The CDR3 spans 14 residues.

This clone was detected only once. The chain employs TRBV5-1 and TRBJ1-1, with TRBD1 identical over 7 bases. With 4 bases clipped from V and 6 bases from J, the junction kept 12 bases outside the gene matches. Germline-derived CDR1 and CDR2 are SGHRS and YFSETQ. The CDR3 covers 15 residues. The CDR3 reads CASSPSTGIRAEAFF. The CDR3 coding sequence is TGCGCCAGCAGCCCATCGACAGGGATTCGCGCTGAAGCTTTCTTT.

This clone was detected once. The chain combines TRBV5-6 with TRBJ1-5; D not resolved. Germline assignment: CDR1 SGHDT and CDR2 YYEEEE. The CDR3 sequence is 12 residues long. Trimming cost V 0 bases and J 4 bases, with 2 bases left between them. CDR3 in DNA: TGTGCCAGCAGCTTGGTGAATCAGCCCCAGCATTTT. Its translation: CASSLVNQPQHF.

With regard to this clone: Within the sample, other DNA sequences also encode this same CDR3. The V call is TRBV10-3, the J call TRBJ1-4; a weak D match, TRBD1 (6 bases). CDR1 is ENHRY and CDR2 is SYGVKD in the germline V gene. The CDR3 loop spans 14 amino acids. V was shortened by 4 bases and J by 4 bases, with 10 bases between the two germline ends. In nucleotides, the CDR3 is TGTGCCATCAGTGGGACAGCGAATAATGAAAAACTGTTTTTT. It yields the protein CAISGTANNEKLFF.

The chain employs TRBV2 and TRBJ2-5; D ambiguous. The germline V gene has CDR1 SNHLY and CDR2 FYNNEI. Trimming shortened V by 5 bases and J by 5 bases, and 9 bases separated the two germline ends. CDR3 length: 12 residues. This chain's CDR3 is CASSRGQETQYF. The CDR3 DNA reads TGTGCCAGCAGTCGAGGCCAGGAGACCCAGTACTTC. Looking up the rest from reference TRBV2 and TRBJ2-5 gives the full variable domain: EPEVTQTPSHQVTQMGQEVILRCVPISNHLYFYWYRQILGQKVEFLVSFYNNEISEKSEIFDDQFSVERPDGSNFTLKIRSTKLEDSAMYFCASSRGQETQYFGPGTRLLVL.

This chain links TRBV5-6 with TRBJ2-2; D is unresolved. This CDR3 has 14 residues. Per germline, CDR1 SGHDT and CDR2 YYEEEE. V was trimmed by 2 bases and J by 0 bases, leaving 5 bases between them. The CDR3 loop reads CASSFGSNTGELFF. In DNA, the CDR3 is TGTGCCAGCAGCTTCGGGTCGAACACCGGGGAGCTGTTTTTT.

The sample holds one count of this clone. This sequence joins TRBV5-1 and TRBJ2-7; tentative D call: TRBD2 (6 bases). The germline V and J ends were trimmed by 0 bases and 6 bases, with 10 bases remaining between them. The germline gives CDR1 SGHRS, CDR2 YFSETQ. The length of the CDR3 is 13 residues. CDR3 sequence (DNA): TGCGCCAGCAGCTTGGGTAGCGGCGGCGAGCAGTACTTC. This gives the protein CASSLGSGGEQYF.

The chain links TRBV4-1 to TRBJ2-7; D uncertain. The CDR3 spans 16 residues. Trimming pared 0 bases from V and 0 bases from J, leaving 12 bases between. Germline V gene data show CDR1 as MGHRA and CDR2 as YSYEKL. The CDR3 reads CASSQDQARLSYEQYF. The CDR3 DNA is TGCGCCAGCAGCCAAGATCAGGCTAGACTCTCCTACGAGCAGTACTTC.

This chain connects TRBV6-1 to TRBJ1-1; no clear D. CDR1 is MNHNS and CDR2 is SASEGT in the germline V gene. The CDR3 consists of 18 residues. Between the trimmed V and J ends, which lost 2 bases and 8 bases, there was a span of 27 bases. The CDR3: CASSEIFHSSWRPPEAFF. The CDR3 DNA follows: TGTGCCAGCAGTGAAATCTTTCATAGTTCCTGGCGGCCTCCCGAAGCTTTCTTT.

This chain links TRBV5-6 with TRBJ2-1; 14 nucleotides line up with TRBD2. V was pared by 4 bases and J by 4 bases, with 13 bases of the junction left unmatched. Germline CDR1 and CDR2: SGHDT and YYEEEE. The CDR3 covers 19 residues. CDR3 in amino acids: CASSTGTSGGRYWYNEQFF. For the CDR3, the DNA is TGTGCCAGCAGCACTGGGACTAGCGGGGGTCGTTACTGGTACAATGAGCAGTTCTTC. Full variable domain (rest looked up from reference TRBV5-6 and TRBJ2-1): DAGVTQSPTHLIKTRGQQVTLRCSPKSGHDTVSWYQQALGQGPQFIFQYYEEEERQRGNFPDRFSGHQFPNYSSELNVNALLLGDSALYLCASSTGTSGGRYWYNEQFFGPGTRLTVL.

The chain combines TRBV19 with TRBJ2-7; TRBD2 aligns across 9 bases. Germline values: CDR1 LNHDA, CDR2 SQIVND (reference sequence). This CDR3 has 14 amino acids. J gave up 4 bases and V 5 bases, and 6 bases lay outside the gene matches. The CDR3 sequence: CASSGGGGAYEQYF. CDR3 in DNA: TGTGCCAGTAGTGGCGGGGGGGGCGCGTACGAGCAGTACTTC.